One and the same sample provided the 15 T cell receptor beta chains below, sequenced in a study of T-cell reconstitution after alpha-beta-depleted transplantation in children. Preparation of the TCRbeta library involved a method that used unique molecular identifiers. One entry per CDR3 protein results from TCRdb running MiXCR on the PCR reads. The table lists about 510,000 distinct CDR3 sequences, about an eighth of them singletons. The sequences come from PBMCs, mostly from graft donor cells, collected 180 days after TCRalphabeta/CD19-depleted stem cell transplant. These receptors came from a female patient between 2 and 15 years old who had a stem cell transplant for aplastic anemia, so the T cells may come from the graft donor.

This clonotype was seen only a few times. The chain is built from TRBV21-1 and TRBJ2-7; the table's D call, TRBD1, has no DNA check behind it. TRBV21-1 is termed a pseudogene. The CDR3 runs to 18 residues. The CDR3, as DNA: TGTGCCAGCAGCAAAGCGCTCGACAGGGGTTCCCTCAGGTACGAGCAGTACGTC. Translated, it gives CASSKALDRGSLRYEQYV.

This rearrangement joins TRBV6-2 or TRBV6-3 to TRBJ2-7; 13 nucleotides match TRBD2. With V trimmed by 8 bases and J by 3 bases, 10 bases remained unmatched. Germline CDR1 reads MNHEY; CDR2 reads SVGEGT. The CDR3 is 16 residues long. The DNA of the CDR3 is TGTGCCAGCTCCTTCCGGGGACTAGCGGGACACTACGAGCAGTACGTC. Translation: CASSFRGLAGHYEQYV.

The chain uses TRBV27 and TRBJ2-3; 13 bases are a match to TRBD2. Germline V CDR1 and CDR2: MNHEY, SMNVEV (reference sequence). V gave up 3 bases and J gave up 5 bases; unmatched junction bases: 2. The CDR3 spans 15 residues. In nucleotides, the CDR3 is TGTGCCAGCAGTTTTCGGACTAGCGGGAGAGATACGCAGTATTTT. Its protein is CASSFRTSGRDTQYF.

For the CDR3, the DNA is TGTGCCAGCAGCACCGGGACTAGCGGGAGGAAGACCCAGTACTTC. This translates into CASSTGTSGRKTQYF. V and J are TRBV28 and TRBJ2-5, with 15 bases fitting TRBD2. Germline V gene lookup returns CDR1 MDHEN and CDR2 SYDVKM. Trimming took 6 bases from V and 6 from J; bases not matched to a gene: 5. The CDR3 covers 15 residues.

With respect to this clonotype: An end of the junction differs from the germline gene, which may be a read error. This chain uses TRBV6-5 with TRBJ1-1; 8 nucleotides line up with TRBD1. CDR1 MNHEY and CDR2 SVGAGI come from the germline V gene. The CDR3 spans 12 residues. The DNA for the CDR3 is TGTGCCAGCAGTCGACAGGGGCCCGGTTCAATCTTT. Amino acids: CASSRQGPGSIF.

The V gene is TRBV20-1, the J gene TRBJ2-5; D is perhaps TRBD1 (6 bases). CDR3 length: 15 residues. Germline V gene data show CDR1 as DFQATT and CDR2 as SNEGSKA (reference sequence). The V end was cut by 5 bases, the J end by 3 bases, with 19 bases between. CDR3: CSAYRVGLEKETQYF. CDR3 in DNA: TGCAGTGCTTACAGGGTCGGACTTGAAAAAGAGACCCAGTACTTC.

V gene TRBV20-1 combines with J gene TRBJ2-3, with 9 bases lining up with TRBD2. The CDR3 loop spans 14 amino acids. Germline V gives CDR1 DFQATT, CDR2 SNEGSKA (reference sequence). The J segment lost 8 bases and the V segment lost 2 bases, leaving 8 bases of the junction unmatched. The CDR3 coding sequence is TGCAGTGCTAGAATGGTAGCGGGAGAGGTTACGCAGTATTTT. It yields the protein CSARMVAGEVTQYF.

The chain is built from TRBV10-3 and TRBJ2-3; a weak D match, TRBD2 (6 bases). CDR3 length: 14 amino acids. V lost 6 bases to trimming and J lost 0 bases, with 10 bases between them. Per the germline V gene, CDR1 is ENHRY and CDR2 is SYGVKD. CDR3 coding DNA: TGTGCCATCAGCCTAGCGAAGAGCACAGATACGCAGTATTTT. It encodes CAISLAKSTDTQYF.

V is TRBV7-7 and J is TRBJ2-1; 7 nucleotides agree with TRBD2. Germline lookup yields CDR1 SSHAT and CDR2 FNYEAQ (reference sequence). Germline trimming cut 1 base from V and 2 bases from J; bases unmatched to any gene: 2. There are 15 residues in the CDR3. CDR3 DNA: TGTGCCAGCAGCTTAGGGGAGGGCACCTACAATGAGCAGTTCTTC. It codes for CASSLGEGTYNEQFF.

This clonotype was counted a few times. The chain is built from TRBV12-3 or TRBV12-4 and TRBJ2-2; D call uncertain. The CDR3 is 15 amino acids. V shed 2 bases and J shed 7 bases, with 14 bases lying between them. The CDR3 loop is CASSLPTVKFGELFF. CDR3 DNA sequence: TGTGCCAGCAGTTTACCCACAGTTAAGTTCGGGGAGCTGTTTTTT.

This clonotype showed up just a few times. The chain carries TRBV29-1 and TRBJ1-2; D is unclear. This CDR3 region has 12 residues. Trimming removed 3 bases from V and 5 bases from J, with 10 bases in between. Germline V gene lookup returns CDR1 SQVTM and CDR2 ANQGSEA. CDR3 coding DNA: TGCAGCGTTGATTTCCAGTCTTATGGCTACACCTTC. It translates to CSVDFQSYGYTF.

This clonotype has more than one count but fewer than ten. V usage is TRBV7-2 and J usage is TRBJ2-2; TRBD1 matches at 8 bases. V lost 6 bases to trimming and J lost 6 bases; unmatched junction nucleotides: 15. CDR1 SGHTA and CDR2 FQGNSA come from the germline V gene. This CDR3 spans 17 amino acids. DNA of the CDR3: TGTGCCAGCAGTCGACTAGTGGGACAGGCCTCCCCCGGGGAGCTGTTTTTT. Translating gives CASSRLVGQASPGELFF.

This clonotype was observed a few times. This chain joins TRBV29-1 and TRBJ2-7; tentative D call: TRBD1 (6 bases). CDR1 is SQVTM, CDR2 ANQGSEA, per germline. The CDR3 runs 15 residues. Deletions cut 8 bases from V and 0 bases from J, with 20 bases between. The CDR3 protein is CSILRVGDNSYEQYF. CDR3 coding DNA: TGCAGCATCCTCAGAGTGGGGGACAACTCCTACGAGCAGTACTTC.

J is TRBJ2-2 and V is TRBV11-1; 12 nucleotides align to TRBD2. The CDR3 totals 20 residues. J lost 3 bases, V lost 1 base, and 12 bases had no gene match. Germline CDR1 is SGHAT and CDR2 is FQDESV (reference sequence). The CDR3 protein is CASSLVPSGRARVDTGELFF. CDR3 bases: TGTGCCAGCAGCTTAGTCCCTAGCGGGAGGGCCCGGGTCGACACCGGGGAGCTGTTTTTT.

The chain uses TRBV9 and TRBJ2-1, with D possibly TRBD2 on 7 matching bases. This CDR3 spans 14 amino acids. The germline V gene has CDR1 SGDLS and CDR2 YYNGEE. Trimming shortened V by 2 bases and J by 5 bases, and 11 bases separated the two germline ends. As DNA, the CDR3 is TGTGCCAGCAGCGTGGGAGGGGGAAACAATGAGCAGTTCTTC. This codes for CASSVGGGNNEQFF.